One and the same sample provided the 21 T cell receptor beta chains below, sequenced in a study of T-cell memory formation after mild COVID-19. TCRdb re-derived calls from the 5' RACE reads in MiXCR, one entry per CDR3 protein. The table lists 350,000 to 500,000 distinct CDR3 sequences, around 17% of them singletons, with 20% to 25% in the top ten. Sequencing was carried out using PBMCs or a T cell subset sorted from them (not recorded which). The receptor source for this set is a man younger than 35 who had mild COVID-19 (a few samples of this study predate the infection). Cell type and time point are not known.

This clonotype has a handful of counts. The chain is built from TRBV7-2 and TRBJ1-4; D unresolved. The CDR3 loop spans 12 amino acids. V was pared by 6 bases and J by 8 bases, with 10 bases between. In germline, CDR1 is SGHTA, CDR2 FQGNSA. The CDR3, as DNA: TGTGCCAGCAGGGTGTTTGGCGAAAAACTGTTTTTT. It yields the protein CASRVFGEKLFF.

The chain has TRBV7-6 and TRBJ2-3; no definite D call. CDR1 and CDR2 (germline): SGHVS, FNYEAQ. The CDR3 runs to 15 residues. V lost 1 base to trimming and J lost 0 bases, with 8 bases between them. This chain's CDR3 is CASSLVASSTDTQYF. CDR3 nucleotides: TGTGCCAGCAGCTTAGTCGCAAGTAGCACAGATACGCAGTATTTT.

This clonotype turned up a few times. The rearrangement joins TRBV7-9 to TRBJ2-3, with D uncertain. CDR3 length: 13 amino acids. The V gene lost 3 bases and the J gene lost 9 bases, with 13 bases spanning the gap. The germline V gene has CDR1 SEHNR and CDR2 FQNEAQ (reference sequence). The CDR3 bases are TGTGCCAGCAGCTTTTTTGAGGTTCAAACGCAGTATTTT. Translated: CASSFFEVQTQYF.

J is TRBJ1-6 and V is TRBV7-2, with D hard to call. V shed 3 bases and J shed 7 bases, with 7 bases lying between them. This CDR3 has 13 amino acids. CDR1 SGHTA and CDR2 FQGNSA come from the germline V gene. This CDR3 is CASSFHSNSPLHF. The CDR3, as DNA: TGTGCCAGCAGCTTTCACTCAAATTCACCCCTCCACTTT.

J is TRBJ2-1 and V is TRBV4-3; 7 bases are a match to TRBD2. The V gene end was trimmed by 4 bases and the J gene end by 0 bases; junction bases not matched to a gene: 6. Germline CDR1 is LGHNA and CDR2 is YSLEER. The CDR3 covers 16 residues. The CDR3 DNA is TGCGCCAGCAGCCGATCGACTAGCCGCTCCTACAATGAGCAGTTCTTC. Residues: CASSRSTSRSYNEQFF.

The table lists this clonotype with a few counts. The genes are TRBV28 and TRBJ1-2; D is possibly TRBD1 (5 bases). The CDR3 has 12 amino acids. Germline assignment: CDR1 MDHEN and CDR2 SYDVKM. Trimming removed 10 bases from V and 4 bases from J, with 13 bases in between. The CDR3 loop reads CATTPGGYGYTF. In nucleotides, the CDR3 is TGTGCCACTACCCCCGGGGGCTATGGCTACACCTTC.

The chain joins TRBV4-2 to TRBJ1-1; D call uncertain. This CDR3 region has 13 residues. V lost 8 bases to trimming and J lost 1 base, with 11 bases between them. The germline CDR1 and CDR2 sequences are LGHNA and YNFKEQ. In DNA, the CDR3 is TGTGCCAGCCGGCACCGCCAGAACACTGAAGCTTTCTTT. Translated, it gives CASRHRQNTEAFF.

At least ten counts were recorded for this clonotype. CDR3 region: CASSQKPSSGGEHYEQYF. CDR3 DNA sequence: TGCGCCAGCAGCCAAAAGCCCTCTAGCGGGGGTGAACACTACGAGCAGTACTTC. The chain recombines TRBV4-1 with TRBJ2-7; 10 bases fit TRBD2. Germline CDR1 reads MGHRA; CDR2 reads YSYEKL. V trimming: 2 bases; J trimming: 3 bases; junction bases outside the gene matches: 13. The CDR3 has 18 residues.

The sample holds a few counts of this clonotype. This chain connects TRBV6-1 to TRBJ2-7, with D unresolved. CDR3 length: 15 residues. The V end was cut by 3 bases, the J end by 0 bases, with 12 bases between. Per germline, CDR1 MNHNS and CDR2 SASEGT. The CDR3: CASSDLGLPSYEQYV. The CDR3 DNA reads as TGTGCCAGCAGTGACCTGGGTTTACCCTCCTACGAGCAGTACGTC.

V and J are TRBV3-1 and TRBJ1-2; D gene unclear. CDR1 LGHDT and CDR2 YNNKEL come from the germline V gene (reference sequence). The CDR3 runs 14 residues. Between the trimmed V and J ends, which lost 1 base and 4 bases, there was a span of 10 bases. This chain's CDR3 is CASSQGWSAYGYTF. Here the CDR3 DNA reads TGTGCCAGCAGCCAAGGATGGTCGGCCTATGGCTACACCTTC.

V is TRBV9 and J is TRBJ2-2; TRBD1 matches 9 bases. Unmatched junction bases numbered 0, after V lost 2 bases and J lost 1 base. Germline CDR1 reads SGDLS; CDR2 reads YYNGEE. The CDR3 is made up of 15 amino acids. The CDR3 DNA follows: TGTGCCAGCAGCGTGACAGGGGGGAACACCGGGGAGCTGTTTTTT. Encoded protein: CASSVTGGNTGELFF.

Only a few counts were recorded for this clonotype. The chain has TRBV7-2 and TRBJ1-4; D is undetermined. Germline lookup yields CDR1 SGHTA and CDR2 FQGNSA. V lost 0 bases and J lost 6, with 5 bases in between. This CDR3 spans 13 amino acids. CDR3 amino acids: CASSLAPYEKLFF. CDR3 in DNA: TGTGCCAGCAGCTTAGCCCCTTATGAAAAACTGTTTTTT.

The sample holds a few counts of this clonotype. The chain couples TRBV3-1 to TRBJ1-6; a possible D gene is TRBD1 (5 bases). V gave up 0 bases and J gave up 9 bases, with 12 bases separating them. The CDR3 consists of 15 residues. CDR1 is LGHDT and CDR2 is YNNKEL in the germline V gene (reference sequence). The CDR3 nucleotides are TGTGCCAGCAGCCAAGAAGGGGTGCGGGCTTCACCCCTCCACTTT. Protein product: CASSQEGVRASPLHF.

The V call is TRBV5-1, the J call TRBJ1-2, with TRBD1 as a possible D gene (5 bases). V was pared by 4 bases and J by 8 bases, with 15 bases between. Germline values: CDR1 SGHRS, CDR2 YFSETQ. There are 13 residues in the CDR3. The CDR3 bases are TGCGCCAGCAGCGTTCCGGGACGAGGGGGCTACACCTTC. Its translation: CASSVPGRGGYTF.

In this sample, this clonotype turned up a few times. The gene calls are TRBV12-3 or TRBV12-4 and TRBJ2-1; TRBD2 might be the D (5 bases). There are 14 residues in the CDR3. With 1 base removed from V and 7 bases from J, the gap between germline ends came to 11 bases. The CDR3, as DNA: TGTGCCAGCAGTTTAGGGGAGCGGCTGAATGAGCAGTTCTTC. Translating gives CASSLGERLNEQFF.

The chain employs TRBV4-3 and TRBJ1-5, with a weak D call TRBD1 (5 bases). With 2 bases removed from V and 7 bases from J, the gap between germline ends came to 12 bases. The CDR3 spans 14 residues. CDR1 is LGHNA, CDR2 YSLEER, per germline. The CDR3 is CASSQTPGYQPQHF. CDR3 DNA: TGCGCCAGCAGCCAAACGCCAGGGTACCAGCCCCAGCATTTT.

V gene TRBV6-6 combines with J gene TRBJ1-1; 8 nucleotides match TRBD1. From germline, CDR1 is MNHNY and CDR2 SVGAGI (reference sequence). This CDR3 spans 15 amino acids. J gave up 0 bases and V 5 bases, and 5 bases lay outside the gene matches. The chain's CDR3 is CASSNRGVLNTEAFF. The CDR3, as DNA: TGTGCCAGCAGTAACAGGGGGGTCTTGAACACTGAAGCTTTCTTT.

This clonotype was picked up a small number of times. CDR3 amino acids: CASSYSAARRMNTEAFF. DNA for the CDR3: TGTGCCAGCAGCTATTCCGCCGCACGGAGGATGAACACTGAAGCTTTCTTT. The chain has TRBV11-2 and TRBJ1-1; D gene uncertain. Germline loops: CDR1 SGHAT, CDR2 FQNNGV. The ends were cut back, 4 bases at V and 0 bases at J, with 18 bases in the middle. The length of the CDR3 is 17 residues.

The chain couples TRBV6-4 to TRBJ1-5; TRBD1 matches at 7 bases. CDR1 is MRHNA, CDR2 SNTAGT, per germline. The length of the CDR3 is 19 residues. The V and J ends lost 0 bases and 1 base, in that order; junction bases with no gene match: 12. CDR3 sequence: CASSDSRAFDRASNQPQHF. For the CDR3, the DNA is TGTGCCAGCAGTGACTCCCGAGCTTTCGACAGGGCCAGCAATCAGCCCCAGCATTTT.

V usage is TRBV5-1 and J usage is TRBJ2-7; 10 positions match TRBD2. Germline loops: CDR1 SGHRS, CDR2 YFSETQ. The ends lost 0 bases at V and 3 bases at J; junction bases unmatched: 3. The CDR3 runs to 15 residues. The CDR3 nucleotides are TGCGCCAGCAGCTTGGGATCTAGCGGGGGCTACGAGCAGTACGTC. Protein sequence: CASSLGSSGGYEQYV.

This chain links TRBV5-1 with TRBJ1-2; 8 bases align to TRBD1. CDR1 and CDR2 from the germline V gene are SGHRS and YFSETQ. V was pared by 2 bases and J by 7 bases, with 13 bases of the junction left unmatched. The CDR3 contains 16 residues. This CDR3 reads CASSFRTGNVFGGYTF. The CDR3 DNA sequence: TGCGCCAGCAGCTTCCGGACAGGGAATGTATTCGGTGGCTACACCTTC. Together with reference TRBV5-1 and TRBJ1-2, the CDR3 gives the full variable domain: KAGVTQTPRYLIKTRGQQVTLSCSPISGHRSVSWYQQTPGQGLQFLFEYFSETQRNKGNFPGRFSGRQFSNSRSEMNVSTLELGDSALYLCASSFRTGNVFGGYTFGSGTRLTVV.